These 20 T cell receptor beta chains came from one sample sequenced in a study of blood T cell repertoires in COVID-19. Here immunoSEQ multiplex PCR was the method, and the copy in TCRdb shows in-frame clones only, minus some. The sample lists a few hundred thousand clones, approximately 87% seen once, with approximately 8.1% in the top ten. The sequenced sample consisted of peripheral blood. The receptors were sampled from a woman aged 45-65 years who had recovered from COVID-19.

This sequence joins TRBV5-6 and TRBJ1-2; D not certain. Germline values: CDR1 SGHDT, CDR2 YYEEEE. The ends were cut back, 2 bases at V and 8 bases at J, with 16 bases in the middle. The CDR3 length is 14 residues. For the CDR3, the DNA is TGTGCCAGCAGCTTCGTCCTGGTTGGCGGAGGCTACACCTTC. Its protein is CASSFVLVGGGYTF.

The rearrangement joins TRBV2 to TRBJ2-5, with D tentatively TRBD1 (6 bases). The CDR3 has 14 residues. V lost 3 bases and J 2 bases, leaving 10 bases between the germline ends. Germline CDR1 and CDR2: SNHLY and FYNNEI. The CDR3 loop reads CASSETGGQETQYF. CDR3 DNA: TGTGCCAGCAGTGAGACAGGTGGGCAAGAGACCCAGTACTTC.

The rearrangement links TRBV10-3 to TRBJ1-5; 9 nucleotides line up with TRBD1. Losses at the gene ends were 2 bases for V and 5 bases for J; bases not matched to a gene: 4. Germline V gives CDR1 ENHRY, CDR2 SYGVKD. This CDR3 is 15 amino acids long. The CDR3 sequence: CAISESGQGYQPQHF. CDR3 in DNA: TGTGCCATCAGTGAGAGTGGACAGGGGTATCAGCCCCAGCATTTT.

V gene TRBV6-5 combines with J gene TRBJ1-2; D is possibly TRBD1 (5 bases). CDR3 length equals 16 residues. V dropped 0 bases and J dropped 2 bases, with 13 bases sitting between them. Germline V gives CDR1 MNHEY, CDR2 SVGAGI. CDR3 protein: CASSYSNWRGNYGYTF. CDR3 bases: TGTGCCAGCAGTTACTCGAATTGGAGGGGCAACTATGGCTACACCTTC.

A few counts support this clone. The CDR3: CASSPGQGDNQPQHF. The CDR3 DNA reads TGCGCCAGCAGCCCGGGACAGGGGGACAATCAGCCCCAGCATTTT. This chain links TRBV5-1 with TRBJ1-5, with 11 bases matching TRBD1. CDR1 SGHRS and CDR2 YFSETQ come from the germline V gene. The V segment lost 4 bases and the J segment 3 bases; nucleotides outside the gene matches: 3. There are 15 residues in the CDR3.

For the CDR3, the DNA is TGTGCCAGCAGCTTGCCGCCCGGGATGGGCGAGCAGTACTTC. Translating it yields CASSLPPGMGEQYF. The rearrangement joins TRBV5-4 to TRBJ2-7, with D possibly being TRBD2 (5 bases). V was pared by 1 base and J by 6 bases, with 14 bases between. Germline CDR1 and CDR2: SGHNT and YYREEE (reference sequence). The CDR3 loop spans 14 amino acids.

The chain carries TRBV7-6 and TRBJ2-5; a weak D match, TRBD2 (6 bases). The germline gives CDR1 SGHVS, CDR2 FNYEAQ. V dropped 5 bases and J dropped 5 bases, with 12 bases sitting between them. This CDR3 is built from 13 residues. Here the CDR3 DNA reads TGTGCCAGCAGCCCGGGAGTTTGGGAGACCCAGTACTTC. This encodes CASSPGVWETQYF.

The chain is built from TRBV6-5 and TRBJ2-2; possible D gene TRBD1, 6 bases. The ends were cut back, 8 bases at V and 5 bases at J, with 12 bases in the middle. CDR1 and CDR2 from the germline V gene are MNHEY and SVGAGI. The CDR3 consists of 13 residues. CDR3 bases: TGTGCCAGCCAAACAGGGCTTACCGGGGAGCTGTTTTTT. Encoded protein: CASQTGLTGELFF.

The chain is built from TRBV13 and TRBJ2-7; the match to TRBD2 covers 7 bases. V lost 8 bases to trimming and J lost 6 bases; unmatched junction nucleotides: 7. The CDR3 consists of 12 residues. The germline V gene encodes CDR1 PRHDT and CDR2 FYEKMQ (reference sequence). The CDR3 bases are TGTGCCAGCGGGGGAGGGCCCCGCGAGCAGTACTTC. This codes for CASGGGPREQYF.

This clone was counted a single time. The V call is TRBV11-2, the J call TRBJ2-3; D ambiguous. There are 14 residues in the CDR3. V lost 7 bases to trimming and J lost 2 bases, with 13 bases between them. Per the germline V gene, CDR1 is SGHAT and CDR2 is FQNNGV. The CDR3 is CASTPGAVTDTQYF. CDR3 nucleotides: TGTGCCAGCACCCCTGGAGCAGTCACAGATACGCAGTATTTT. The full variable domain, rest sourced from reference TRBV11-2 and TRBJ2-3, is EAGVAQSPRYKIIEKRQSVAFWCNPISGHATLYWYQQILGQGPKLLIQFQNNGVVDDSQLPKDRFSAERLKGVDSTLKIQPAKLEDSAVYLCASTPGAVTDTQYFGPGTRLTVL.

The sample holds one count of this clone. V is TRBV24-1 and J is TRBJ1-1, with 8 nucleotides matching TRBD1. The CDR3 consists of 15 residues. Germline values: CDR1 KGHDR, CDR2 SFDVKD. Trimming at V came to 2 bases and at J to 5 bases, leaving 6 bases not matched to a gene. The CDR3 protein is CATSDSSQGGTEAFF. The CDR3 DNA sequence: TGTGCCACCAGTGATTCGTCACAGGGGGGGACTGAAGCTTTCTTT.

This chain uses TRBV15 with TRBJ1-4; 7 bases are a match to TRBD1. The ends lost 1 base at V and 3 bases at J; junction bases unmatched: 5. Per the germline V gene, CDR1 is LNHNV and CDR2 is YYDKDF (reference sequence). CDR3 length: 16 amino acids. The CDR3 spells CATSRVTGAANEKLFF. The CDR3 bases are TGTGCCACCAGCAGAGTCACAGGGGCGGCTAATGAAAAACTGTTTTTT.

The chain links TRBV7-2 to TRBJ2-4, with D hard to call. The V and J ends lost 7 bases and 5 bases respectively, with 15 bases between them. The germline CDR1 and CDR2 sequences are SGHTA and FQGNSA. This CDR3 has 14 residues. This CDR3 is CASTPGPPQNIQYF. CDR3 in DNA: TGTGCCAGCACCCCAGGCCCTCCCCAAAACATTCAGTACTTC.

This sequence joins TRBV9 and TRBJ2-4; TRBD2 matches at 12 bases. V dropped 0 bases and J dropped 3; count of bases not matched to a gene: 7. CDR1 and CDR2 (germline): SGDLS, YYNGEE. The CDR3 runs to 18 residues. The CDR3 protein is CASSVGLAGGPGKNIQYF. In nucleotides, the CDR3 is TGTGCCAGCAGCGTAGGGCTAGCGGGAGGGCCAGGCAAAAACATTCAGTACTTC.

The V and J genes are TRBV6-5 and TRBJ2-1; 7 bases are shared with TRBD2. J lost 8 bases, V lost 2 bases, and 3 bases had no gene match. CDR1 is MNHEY and CDR2 is SVGAGI in the germline V gene. The CDR3 sequence is 13 residues long. The CDR3 DNA reads as TGTGCCAGCAGTTACCGAGGACTAGATGAGCAGTTCTTC. It specifies CASSYRGLDEQFF.

This clone was detected ten times or more. In the same sample, other DNA sequences code for this CDR3. V usage is TRBV6-5 and J usage is TRBJ2-7; 14 nucleotides agree with TRBD2. Looked up from germline, CDR1 is MNHEY and CDR2 is SVGAGI. CDR3 length: 15 amino acids. The ends lost 7 bases at V and 6 bases at J; junction bases unmatched: 8. This CDR3 is CASTYGTSGSGEQYF. The CDR3 nucleotides read TGTGCCAGCACCTACGGGACTAGCGGGAGCGGCGAGCAGTACTTC.

The V and J genes are TRBV3-1 (or the pseudogene TRBV3-2) and TRBJ2-5; the match to TRBD2 covers 8 bases. The CDR3 is made up of 17 amino acids. Germline V gene sequence: CDR1 LGHDT, CDR2 YNNKEL (reference sequence). V trimming: 5 bases; J trimming: 5 bases; junction bases outside the gene matches: 16. The CDR3 loop is CASSDYFVGGDGETQYF. In nucleotides, the CDR3 is TGTGCCAGCAGCGATTACTTTGTCGGGGGGGATGGGGAGACCCAGTACTTC.

This clone was detected a few times. The V and J genes are TRBV2 and TRBJ1-1; a possible D gene is TRBD1 (6 bases). The germline V gene encodes CDR1 SNHLY and CDR2 FYNNEI. This CDR3 region has 13 residues. Trimming stripped 10 bases from V and 0 bases from J, with 12 bases between. This CDR3 is CAIADSMNTEAFF. CDR3 in DNA: TGTGCCATCGCGGACAGCATGAACACTGAAGCTTTCTTT.

The chain carries TRBV5-4 and TRBJ2-1, with 7 bases fitting TRBD1. Germline V gene lookup returns CDR1 SGHNT and CDR2 YYREEE (reference sequence). The junction had 6 bases not matched to a gene; V was cut back by 3 bases and J by 0 bases. The CDR3 runs to 16 residues. The CDR3 region has the DNA TGTGCCAGCAGCTCGGGACAGAAGTACTCCTACAATGAGCAGTTCTTC. It translates to CASSSGQKYSYNEQFF.

The V call is TRBV12-3 or TRBV12-4, the J call TRBJ1-1; 9 nucleotides agree with TRBD1. The CDR3 loop spans 13 amino acids. Trimming at V came to 6 bases and at J to 4 bases, leaving 3 bases not matched to a gene. The CDR3 is CASRQGAGTEAFF. The CDR3 DNA follows: TGTGCCAGCAGACAGGGGGCGGGCACTGAAGCTTTCTTT.